This paragraph covers one T cell receptor (beta chain) sequence. Its antigen remains unidentified. The entry originates in a study of cytomegalovirus exposure and HLA in healthy donors. Study-wide results and caveats: The listing of 150 or so TCR beta chains classed them as cytomegalovirus-associated. Whilst most TCR sequences proved rare, a subset of public TCRs occurred across many donors.

The protocol was immunoSEQ multiplex PCR, while the TCRdb copy is restricted to in-frame clones and leaves out a portion. This sample has about 95,000 clones; approximately 81% occur once, and the top ten carry more than 20%. CDR3 length equals 18 residues. Germline trimming cut 1 base from V and 4 bases from J; bases unmatched to any gene: 7. Per the germline V gene, CDR1 is SGHTA and CDR2 is FQGTGA. The material sequenced was PBMCs. The receptor comes from a man aged 18 to 30 in good health and CMV-seropositive. This chain joins TRBV7-3 and TRBJ2-5, with TRBD2 matching over 15 bases. The CDR3 region is CASSLSPGLAGGGETQYF. CDR3 nucleotide sequence: TGTGCCAGCAGCTTAAGCCCCGGACTAGCGGGGGGGGGAGAGACCCAGTACTTC.